The source of this T cell receptor beta chain is a study of blood T cell repertoires in COVID-19. The wider study: From the United States, Italy and Spain came samples of acute and convalescent COVID-19. Sample material is recorded as cDNA or gDNA derived from T cells, B-cell-depleted T cells, or PBMCs.

The data were produced by immunoSEQ multiplex PCR, yet TCRdb's version contains in-frame clones alone and is incomplete. The sample includes some 210,000 clones, about 81% seen only once; the top ten take 9.2%. The ends were cut back, 3 bases at V and 2 bases at J, with 10 bases in the middle. The CDR3 is made up of 15 amino acids. Germline lookup yields CDR1 SGHTA and CDR2 FQGTGA. The sequenced material came from PBMCs or T cells enriched from blood (not recorded which). The origin of this receptor is a man aged 40-50 years who had recovered from COVID-19. The V gene is TRBV7-3, the J gene TRBJ2-2; TRBD1 is a possible D gene (5 bases). In nucleotides, the CDR3 is TGTGCCAGCAGCTTTGTCGACAGTAACACCGGGGAGCTGTTTTTT. Translated: CASSFVDSNTGELFF.